This entry lists 30 T cell receptor beta chains sequenced from one sample in a study of tumor-infiltrating lymphocytes in primary liver carcinoma. The researchers produced TCR beta cDNA from 500 to 550 ng total RNA with a constant-region primer. Modified slightly, ARM-PCR produced TCR beta libraries over three nested multiplex PCR rounds. Each of the first two PCR rounds ran approximately 10 cycles with TRBV1-TRBV30 forward and C-beta reverse primers. TCRdb re-derived calls from the multiplex PCR reads in MiXCR, one entry per CDR3 protein. The repertoire includes about 200,000 distinct CDR3 sequences, 65% of them detected once, and approximately 6.5% sits in the top ten. Blood RNA was derived from unsorted whole blood, and germline DNA was extracted too. What was sequenced was peripheral blood. The receptors stem from a woman aged 60-75 years with primary liver carcinoma and hepatitis B virus infection.

This clonotype appeared once. At one end the junction does not follow the germline gene, possibly because of a read error. This rearrangement joins TRBV11-2 to TRBJ1-1; no definite D call. The CDR3 runs 14 residues. The V gene's germline CDR1 is SGHAT and CDR2 FQNNGV. The CDR3 DNA reads TGTGCCAGCAGCTTATCGCGGACTAACACTGAAGCTTCCTTT. Its translation: CASSLSRTNTEASF.

This clonotype has a handful of counts. A much larger clone differs from this one at a single base, so this may be a read error. The chain has TRBV12-3 or TRBV12-4 and TRBJ2-3; TRBD1 agrees at 7 bases. After removal of 4 bases from V and 3 bases from J, the junction contained 4 bases not matched to a gene. The CDR3 extends over 14 amino acids. The CDR3 loop reads CASSSGGVTDTQYF. CDR3 nucleotides: TGTGCCAGCAGTTCAGGGGGAGTAACAGATACGCAGTATTTT.

This clonotype was seen ten or more times. This rearrangement joins TRBV5-6 to TRBJ1-1; D might be TRBD1 (5 bases). V shed 3 bases and J shed 0 bases, with 9 bases lying between them. CDR1 and CDR2 (germline): SGHDT, YYEEEE. This CDR3 region has 14 residues. The CDR3 sequence is CASSYRQMNTEAFF. The CDR3 region has the DNA TGTGCCAGCAGCTATCGACAGATGAACACTGAAGCTTTCTTT.

With regard to this clonotype: One end of the junction does not line up with germline, which may come from a read error. The genes are TRBV12-3 or TRBV12-4 and TRBJ2-2, with D perhaps TRBD2 (6 bases). The CDR3 loop spans 17 amino acids. The CDR3 coding sequence is TGTGTCAGCAGTTTACTTCTTGGAGGGTTAGGCACCGGGGAGCTTTTTTTT. Protein: CVSSLLLGGLGTGELFF.

In this sample, this clonotype turned up many times. This sequence joins TRBV11-3 and TRBJ1-1, with a tentative D call TRBD1 (6 bases). Germline CDR1 SGHNT, CDR2 YENEEA. With 2 bases removed from V and 4 bases from J, the gap between germline ends came to 17 bases. The CDR3 runs to 16 residues. As DNA, the CDR3 is TGTGCCAGCAGCTTACCGCAGGGGAGGAGAGGCACTGAAGCTTTCTTT. This encodes CASSLPQGRRGTEAFF.

As to this clonotype: This may stem from a read error, because a much larger clone lies one nucleotide away. This likely comes from a read error, as the CDR3 has no conserved phenylalanine or tryptophan at its end. The rearrangement uses TRBV6-5 and TRBJ1-6; D may be TRBD1 (5 bases). Germline V gene data show CDR1 as MNHEY and CDR2 as SVGAGI. Trimming left V 6 bases short and J 0 bases short, with 12 bases between. This CDR3 is built from 16 residues. Here the CDR3 DNA reads TGTGCCAGCAGCCCCGACAGAGCCTCCTATAATTCACCCCTCCACCTT. Protein sequence: CASSPDRASYNSPLHL.

A note on this clonotype: A much more abundant neighbour one base away suggests this may be a read error. The chain employs TRBV5-8 and TRBJ2-4; D is perhaps TRBD2 (6 bases). This CDR3 contains 12 residues. Germline assignment: CDR1 SGHTS and CDR2 YDEGEE. In DNA form, the CDR3 reads TGTGCCTGCAGCTTATGGGGAGGCATTCAGTACTTC. It is translated as CACSLWGGIQYF. The entire variable domain, with the rest obtained from reference TRBV5-8 and TRBJ2-4, is as follows: EAGVTQSPTHLIKTRGQQATLRCSPISGHTSVYWYQQALGLGLQFLLWYDEGEERNRGNFPPRFSGRQFPNYSSELNVNALELEDSALYLCACSLWGGIQYFGAGTRLSVL.

Worth noting for this clonotype: This sequence may be a read error, since a much larger clone differs from it by one base. The DNA for the CDR3 is TGTGGTAGTGGCCAGGACAGGGCAGAGACCCAGTACTTC. Its translation: CGSGQDRAETQYF. The chain combines TRBV12-5 with TRBJ2-5; 8 bases fit TRBD1. This CDR3 has 13 amino acids. Per germline, CDR1 LGHNT and CDR2 FRNRAP.

To note about this clonotype: At one end the junction does not follow the germline gene, possibly because of a read error. The chain carries TRBV5-5 and TRBJ2-2; 7 bases are a match to TRBD1. The CDR3 is 17 residues long. Germline CDR1 reads SGHKS; CDR2 reads YYEKEE (reference sequence). The CDR3 loop reads CTSSLRRTGANTGELFF. The CDR3 region has the DNA TGTACCAGCAGCTTGCGCCGGACAGGCGCGAACACCGGGGAGCTGTTTTTT.

The chain is built from TRBV4-2 and TRBJ1-2, with TRBD1 as a possible D gene (6 bases). Germline-derived CDR1 and CDR2 are LGHNA and YNFKEQ. Between the trimmed V and J ends, which lost 0 bases and 10 bases, there was a span of 21 bases. This CDR3 is 16 amino acids long. The CDR3 sequence is CASSQEQGNWLNDYTF. CDR3 sequence (DNA): TGTGCCAGCAGCCAAGAACAGGGAAACTGGCTTAATGACTACACCTTC.

The table lists this clonotype with many counts. The rearrangement joins TRBV6-1 to TRBJ1-3; D is ambiguous. V was shortened by 2 bases and J by 4 bases, with 12 bases between the two germline ends. From germline, CDR1 is MNHNS and CDR2 SASEGT. This CDR3 contains 15 residues. The CDR3 DNA sequence: TGTGCCAGCAGTGAACTGGGAGGATTCGGAAACACCATATATTTT. Amino acid sequence: CASSELGGFGNTIYF.

Note on this clonotype: The conserved closing phenylalanine or tryptophan is absent in this CDR3, likely reflecting a read error. The J gene is TRBJ2-3, the V gene TRBV11-2; tentatively, D is TRBD2 (5 bases). Germline V gene data show CDR1 as SGHAT and CDR2 as FQNNGV. The CDR3 runs 14 residues. The CDR3 region is CVSSPRTSTDTQYL. The CDR3 nucleotides are TGTGTCAGCAGCCCCAGGACTAGCACAGATACGCAGTATTTA.

Points on this clonotype: This CDR3 fails to terminate in the conserved phenylalanine or tryptophan, so it likely reflects a read error. The CDR3 coding sequence is TGTGCCAGCAGCTTGGTGCGGGGTTCCGGTGAGCAGTTCTAC. It specifies CASSLVRGSGEQFY. The rearrangement joins TRBV11-2 to TRBJ2-1, with TRBD2 as a possible D gene (6 bases). The CDR3 contains 14 residues. The ends were cut back, 3 bases at V and 9 bases at J, with 15 bases in the middle. CDR1 SGHAT and CDR2 FQNNGV come from the germline V gene.

This clonotype was recorded at least ten times. The chain links TRBV6-5 to TRBJ2-3; TRBD2 matches at 14 bases. Germline V lookup: CDR1 MNHEY, CDR2 SVGAGI. The V segment lost 6 bases and the J segment 5 bases; nucleotides outside the gene matches: 7. This CDR3 has 16 amino acids. The CDR3 DNA is TGTGCCAGCAGCCGGACTAGCGGGAGGTTGGGAGATACGCAGTATTTT. The encoded protein is CASSRTSGRLGDTQYF.

Worth noting for this clonotype: The junction and the germline gene differ at one end; a read error may be behind it. V gene TRBV6-5 combines with J gene TRBJ2-6, with D hard to call. This CDR3 is 17 amino acids long. CDR1 MNHEY and CDR2 SVGAGI come from the germline V gene. The CDR3 DNA sequence: TGTGCCTGCAGTTACGATACGGGTCCTTATGGGGCCAACGTCCTGACTTTC. This gives the protein CACSYDTGPYGANVLTF.

Comment on this clonotype: A junction boundary mismatches the germline segment, possibly from a read error. This chain links TRBV11-2 with TRBJ2-1; D gene uncertain. CDR3 length equals 14 residues. Per the germline V gene, CDR1 is SGHAT and CDR2 is FQNNGV. The CDR3 nucleotides read TGTGCCGGCAGCTTAGAACGTCCACACAATGAGCATTTCTTC. Its translation is CAGSLERPHNEHFF. The whole variable domain, filled in from reference TRBV11-2 and TRBJ2-1, reads EAGVAQSPRYKIIEKRQSVAFWCNPISGHATLYWYQQILGQGPKLLIQFQNNGVVDDSQLPKDRFSAERLKGVDSTLKIQPAKLEDSAVYLCAGSLERPHNEHFFGPGTRLTVL.

Regarding this clonotype: An end of the junction differs from the germline gene, which may be a read error. The V gene is TRBV11-3, the J gene TRBJ2-5, with TRBD2 matching 7 bases. This CDR3 spans 16 amino acids. The germline V gene encodes CDR1 SGHNT and CDR2 YENEEA. The CDR3 protein is CACRLEGTTSYDTQYF. DNA for the CDR3: TGTGCCTGCAGGTTAGAGGGTACGACTAGCTATGATACCCAGTACTTC. The whole variable domain, remainder taken from reference TRBV11-3 and TRBJ2-5, is EAGVVQSPRYKIIEKKQPVAFWCNPISGHNTLYWYLQNLGQGPELLIRYENEEAVDDSQLPKDRFSAERLKGVDSTLKIQPAELGDSAVYLCACRLEGTTSYDTQYFGPGTRLLVL.

About this clonotype: At one end the junction does not follow the germline gene, possibly because of a read error. The rearrangement links TRBV7-8 to TRBJ1-5; 7 bases line up with TRBD1. From germline, CDR1 is SGHVS and CDR2 FQNEAQ. This CDR3 has 15 residues. CDR3 sequence: CASSLGQGFNQSQHF. The CDR3 coding sequence is TGTGCCAGCAGCTTAGGACAGGGATTCAATCAGTCCCAGCATTTT.

To note about this clonotype: A much larger clone lies one base from this, so it may be a read error. The rearrangement links TRBV6-1 to TRBJ2-7, with 8 bases identical to TRBD2. This CDR3 region has 16 residues. Losses at the gene ends were 0 bases for V and 3 bases for J; bases not matched to a gene: 7. Germline V gene data show CDR1 as MNHNS and CDR2 as SASEGT. The CDR3 region is CASSEAIGTRGYEQYF. The CDR3 bases are TGTGCCAGCAGTGAAGCGATCGGGACTAGAGGCTACGAGCAGTACTTC.

On this clonotype: One junction end disagrees with the germline gene, perhaps due to a read error. CDR3 in amino acids: CASSQTTGDNYEQYF. DNA for the CDR3: TGTGCCAGTAGCCAAACTACCGGGGACAACTACGAGCAGTACTTC. The chain employs TRBV4-2 and TRBJ2-7; D perhaps matches TRBD1 (6 bases). CDR1 is LGHNA, CDR2 YNFKEQ, per germline. The CDR3 sequence is 15 residues long.

With respect to this clonotype: A read error is possible here, since a much larger clone lies one base away. The chain uses TRBV5-6 and TRBJ2-7; either TRBD1 or TRBD2 may fit D (5 bases each). The CDR3 sequence is 15 residues long. Trimming removed 4 bases at V and 2 bases at J, with 16 bases between. Germline CDR1 and CDR2: SGHDT and YYEEEE. The CDR3 here is CASSTPGGRAYEQYF. The CDR3 bases are TGTGCCAGCAGCACCCCTGGGGGACGGGCCTACGAGCAGTACTTC.

The V and J genes are TRBV11-2 and TRBJ2-7; tentative D call: TRBD2 (5 bases). The CDR3 covers 13 residues. V dropped 8 bases and J dropped 2 bases, with 13 bases sitting between them. Germline lookup yields CDR1 SGHAT and CDR2 FQNNGV. The CDR3 DNA sequence: TGTGCCAGCTCGGAACTAGTGACCTACGAGCAGTACTTC. Amino acids: CASSELVTYEQYF.

Turning to this clonotype: No conserved phenylalanine or tryptophan is present at the end of the CDR3, so a read error is the likely explanation. The rearrangement uses TRBV12-3 or TRBV12-4 and TRBJ2-6; 10 bases map to TRBD2. The CDR3 is made up of 15 amino acids. The CDR3 sequence: CASRGLASGASVLTL. In DNA, the CDR3 is TGTGCCAGCAGGGGACTAGCGAGTGGGGCCAGCGTCCTGACTCTC.

On this clonotype itself: A much larger clonotype is one base distant, so this may be a read error. J is TRBJ1-3 and V is TRBV6-2 or TRBV6-3; no definite D call. The germline CDR1 and CDR2 sequences are MNHEY and SVGEGT. The CDR3 consists of 14 residues. CDR3 bases: TGTGCCAGCAGTTACCCGGACCATGGAAACATCATATATTTT. The encoded protein is CASSYPDHGNIIYF.

This clonotype was seen many times. The chain carries TRBV6-1 and TRBJ1-6; D unresolved. Germline V CDR1 and CDR2: MNHNS, SASEGT. The V gene lost 8 bases and the J gene lost 9 bases, with 14 bases spanning the gap. The CDR3 length is 13 residues. CDR3 nucleotides: TGTGCCAGCTTAGGGTGGTCGGGTTCACCCCTCCACTTT. Protein product: CASLGWSGSPLHF.

This clonotype has a handful of counts. A much larger clone lies one base from this, so it may be a read error. V usage is TRBV29-1 and J usage is TRBJ2-3; D perhaps matches TRBD2 (5 bases). CDR1 is SQVTM, CDR2 ANQGSEA, per germline. The CDR3 is 14 amino acids. The CDR3 coding sequence is TGCAGCGTTGTTAGGCTAGCCCACACAGATACGCGGTATTTT. It is translated as CSVVRLAHTDTRYF.

The gene calls are TRBV11-3 and TRBJ2-7; D is perhaps TRBD1 or TRBD2 (5 bases each). This CDR3 comprises 14 residues. CDR1 is SGHNT, CDR2 YENEEA, per germline. V lost 4 bases to trimming and J lost 5 bases, with 15 bases between them. The CDR3 sequence: CASSSGDGTHEQYF. CDR3 coding DNA: TGTGCCAGCAGCTCCGGGGACGGGACCCACGAGCAGTACTTC.

A few counts support this clonotype. The rearrangement uses TRBV29-1 and TRBJ2-7; D perhaps matches TRBD2 (7 bases). Germline-derived CDR1 and CDR2 are SQVTM and ANQGSEA. The CDR3 contains 17 residues. V was pared by 1 base and J by 2 bases, with 21 bases between. CDR3 DNA sequence: TGCAGCGTTGAAGGGGGGGGGGCACAGGGAGTCCCCTACGAGCAGTACTTC. Translating gives CSVEGGGAQGVPYEQYF.

In regard to this clonotype: This may be a read error, as it is one base from a much larger clone. V is TRBV12-3 or TRBV12-4 and J is TRBJ1-2, with a possible D match to TRBD1 (6 bases). This CDR3 comprises 13 residues. Here the CDR3 reads CASTTGSNYGDTF. DNA for the CDR3: TGTGCCAGCACCACAGGGTCCAACTATGGCGACACCTTC.

The rearrangement uses TRBV29-1 and TRBJ2-6; D is uncertain. CDR1 and CDR2 (germline): SQVTM, ANQGSEA. The CDR3 runs 14 residues. The CDR3 DNA reads TGCGGCATTGATGCCGGCTCTGGGGCCAACGTCCTGACTTTC. Translating it yields CGIDAGSGANVLTF.